This TCR beta chain was captured by sequencing in a study of breast tumors, draining lymph nodes, adjacent tissues. Overall study findings and caveats: That most tumor T cells come from lymph nodes remained unproven. Tumors had less TCR diversity than lymph nodes, more than nontumor tissue.

TCRdb called the multiplex PCR reads again in MiXCR, with one record for every CDR3 protein. The top ten hold roughly 10% of the sample, which has approximately 40,000 distinct CDR3 sequences, 35% to 40% seen once. This clonotype was observed many times. Its antigen is unknown. The V gene end was trimmed by 7 bases and the J gene end by 1 base; junction bases not matched to a gene: 5. The CDR3 sequence is 14 residues long. Germline values: CDR1 SNHLY, CDR2 FYNNEI. Sequencing was carried out using breast tumor tissue. This chain links TRBV2 with TRBJ2-3; 7 bases match TRBD2. The TCR originated in a female donor with breast cancer. Some clones in this sample may be carry-over from other donors' samples. The chain's CDR3 is CASNGGGGTDTQYF. DNA for the CDR3: TGTGCCAGCAACGGGGGAGGGGGCACAGATACGCAGTATTTT.